The rows below give T cell receptor beta chains drawn from one sample of a study of cytotoxic CD8 clonotypes in ibrutinib-treated CLL. Libraries were prepared by immunoSEQ multiplex PCR; TCRdb keeps only in-frame clonotypes and omits some of them. Counted here are around 160,000 clones, roughly 86% occurring once; the ten biggest clones make up about 2.1%. The sequences come from PBMCs, collected after 12 months of ibrutinib treatment. The source of these receptors is a human donor with chronic lymphocytic leukemia. CDR3s include the opening cysteine and the closing phenylalanine or tryptophan. The D gene is left open where the match is weak. Clone size is given for some rows only: seen once, a few or many times, or a class if the clone is expanded.

TRBV9	NA	NA	TRBJ2-5	TGTGCCAGCAGCAGCGGCCGGGGGTCCCTGGGAGAGACCCAGTACTTC	CASSSGRGSLGETQYF
TRBV2	NA	NA	TRBJ2-4	TGTGCCAGCACTTCGGTGCTAACCAAAAACATTCAGTACTTC	CASTSVLTKNIQYF
TRBV9	TRBD2	NA	TRBJ2-4	TGTGCCAGCAGCGGCGGACTAGCTGGAGCCAAAAACATTCAGTACTTC	CASSGGLAGAKNIQYF
TRBV9	TRBD2	once	TRBJ2-7	TGTGCCAGCCTGCCCACTAGCGGATACGAGCAGTACTTC	CASLPTSGYEQYF
TRBV19	NA	NA	TRBJ2-2	TGTGCCAGTAGGAGGGATCCCGGGGAGCTGTTTTTT	CASRRDPGELFF
TRBV28	NA	NA	TRBJ1-5	TGTGCCAGCAGTTCGCAGGGCCAGCCCCAGCATTTT	CASSSQGQPQHF
TRBV11-2	NA	NA	TRBJ2-7	TGTGCCAGCAGCTCTCCCCGGTTAGGGATGGGAAGCTCCTACGAGCAGTACTTC	CASSSPRLGMGSSYEQYF
TRBV19	NA	few	TRBJ1-5	TGTGCCAGTAGTCATAGGGGGGGAAGCAATCAGCCCCAGCATTTT	CASSHRGGSNQPQHF
TRBV5-1	NA	NA	TRBJ1-3	TGCGCCAGCAGCTTGGCACCCGGGGCTTACGGAAACACCATATATTTT	CASSLAPGAYGNTIYF
TRBV27	TRBD2	NA	TRBJ2-7	TGTGCCAGCAGCTTAGTAGCGGGGGGCTACTACGAGCAGTACTTC	CASSLVAGGYYEQYF
TRBV19	NA	NA	TRBJ2-3	TGTGCCAGTAGTAAGGAACTTGCCCTCGGGTCACGACGACAGACAGATACGCAGTATTTT	CASSKELALGSRRQTDTQYF
TRBV9	TRBD1	NA	TRBJ1-1	TGTGCCAGCAGCCTAAGGACAGGGTGGGATACTGAAGCTTTCTTT	CASSLRTGWDTEAFF
TRBV2	TRBD1	NA	TRBJ1-5	TGTGCCAGCAGTCCGGGACAGGGCAATCAGCCCCAGCATTTT	CASSPGQGNQPQHF
TRBV19	TRBD2	NA	TRBJ2-1	TGTGCCAGTAGTACACACCTAGCGGGAGCACACAATGAGCAGTTCTTC	CASSTHLAGAHNEQFF
TRBV11-2	TRBD1	NA	TRBJ1-5	TGTGCCAGCAGCTTAGCGGGACAGGGGGCCTGGCAGCCCCAGCATTTT	CASSLAGQGAWQPQHF
TRBV5-1	TRBD1	NA	TRBJ1-6	TGCGCCAGCAGGTCTACAGGGGATTCACCCCTCCACTTT	CASRSTGDSPLHF
TRBV19	NA	NA	TRBJ1-2	TGTGCCAGTACCACTATCGAGGCCTATGGCTACACCTTC	CASTTIEAYGYTF
TRBV7-3	NA	NA	TRBJ1-6	TGTGCCAGCAGCTTATTACGCTCCTATAATTCACCCCTCCACTTT	CASSLLRSYNSPLHF
TRBV7-3	TRBD2	few	TRBJ2-5	TGTGCCAGCAGCTTAACCCCCCCGGGAGGGCGAGAGACCCAGTACTTC	CASSLTPPGGRETQYF
TRBV28	TRBD1	NA	TRBJ1-2	TGTGCCAGCAGCCGGGGACAGCGAAACTATGGCTACACCTTC	CASSRGQRNYGYTF
TRBV7-9	NA	NA	TRBJ2-1	TGTGCCAGCCAACGGACGGACGGGTATGAGCAGTTCTTC	CASQRTDGYEQFF
TRBV18	NA	NA	TRBJ2-7	TGTGCCAGCTCACCACCGAACAGCGAGCAGTACTTC	CASSPPNSEQYF
TRBV10-3	NA	NA	TRBJ2-2	TGTGCCATCAGTGACCGGGCAGGGGCGAACACCGGGGAGCTGTTTTTT	CAISDRAGANTGELFF
TRBV28	TRBD2	once	TRBJ2-3	TGTGCCAGCATTACCCCTCGGGGGGGAACAGATACGCAGTATTTT	CASITPRGGTDTQYF
TRBV9	NA	NA	TRBJ2-2	TGTGCCAGCAACGTGAACACCGGGGAGCTGTTTTTT	CASNVNTGELFF
TRBV7-8	TRBD1	NA	TRBJ1-6	TGTGCCAGCAGCTTGCGAACCGGGACAGAGACTAATTCACCCCTCCACTTT	CASSLRTGTETNSPLHF
TRBV4-2	NA	NA	TRBJ1-1	TGTGCCAGCAGCCAAAGCGGGGGGGGCCGGGACACTGAAGCTTTCTTT	CASSQSGGGRDTEAFF
TRBV5-1	NA	NA	TRBJ2-3	TGCGCCAGCAGCTTGGCTAGCGGCACAGATACGCAGTATTTT	CASSLASGTDTQYF
TRBV5-1	NA	NA	TRBJ2-1	TGCGCCAGCAGCTTGGATGGAGGGGGATTTGGTGAGCAGTTCTTC	CASSLDGGGFGEQFF
TRBV28	TRBD1	NA	TRBJ2-1	TGTGCCAGCAGCTCGACAGGGGCGTACAATGAGCAGTTCTTC	CASSSTGAYNEQFF
TRBV7-2	TRBD1	NA	TRBJ2-3	TGTGCCAGCAGCATACAGGGGGGAAGCACAGATACGCAGTATTTT	CASSIQGGSTDTQYF
TRBV18	NA	NA	TRBJ1-1	TGTGCCAGCTCACCAAACCCTACCGGGAGGGGCACTGAAGCTTTCTTT	CASSPNPTGRGTEAFF
TRBV28	NA	NA	TRBJ1-1	TGTGCCAGCAGTACCGCTTTAAATTCAGGGGCCCCAGGCACTGAAGCTTTCTTT	CASSTALNSGAPGTEAFF
TRBV6-5	NA	NA	TRBJ2-7	TGTGCCAGCAGCCAGTACTTAAGCTACGAGCAGTACTTC	CASSQYLSYEQYF